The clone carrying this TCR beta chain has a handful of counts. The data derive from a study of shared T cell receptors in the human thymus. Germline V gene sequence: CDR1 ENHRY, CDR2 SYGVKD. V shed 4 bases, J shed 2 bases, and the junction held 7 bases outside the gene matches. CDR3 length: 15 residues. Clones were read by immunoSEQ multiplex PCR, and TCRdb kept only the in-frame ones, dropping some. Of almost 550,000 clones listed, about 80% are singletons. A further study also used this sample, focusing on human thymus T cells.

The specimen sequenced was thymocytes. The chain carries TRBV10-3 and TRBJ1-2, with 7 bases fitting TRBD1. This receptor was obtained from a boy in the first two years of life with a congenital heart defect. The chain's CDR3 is CAISVEGTANYGYTF. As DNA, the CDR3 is TGTGCCATCAGTGTCGAGGGGACAGCAAACTATGGCTACACCTTC.